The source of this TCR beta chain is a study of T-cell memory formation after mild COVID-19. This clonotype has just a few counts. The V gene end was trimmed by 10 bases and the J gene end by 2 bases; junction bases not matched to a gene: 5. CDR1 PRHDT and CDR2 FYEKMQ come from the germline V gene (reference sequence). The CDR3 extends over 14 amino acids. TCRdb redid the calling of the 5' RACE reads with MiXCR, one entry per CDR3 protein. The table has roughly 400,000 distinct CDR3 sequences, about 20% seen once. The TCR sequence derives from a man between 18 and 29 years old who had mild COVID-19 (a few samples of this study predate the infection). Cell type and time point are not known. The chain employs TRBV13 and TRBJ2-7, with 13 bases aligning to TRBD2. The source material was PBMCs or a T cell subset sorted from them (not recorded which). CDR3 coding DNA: TGTGCCACCAGGACTAGCGGGGGCGCCTACGAGCAGTACTTC. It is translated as CATRTSGGAYEQYF.